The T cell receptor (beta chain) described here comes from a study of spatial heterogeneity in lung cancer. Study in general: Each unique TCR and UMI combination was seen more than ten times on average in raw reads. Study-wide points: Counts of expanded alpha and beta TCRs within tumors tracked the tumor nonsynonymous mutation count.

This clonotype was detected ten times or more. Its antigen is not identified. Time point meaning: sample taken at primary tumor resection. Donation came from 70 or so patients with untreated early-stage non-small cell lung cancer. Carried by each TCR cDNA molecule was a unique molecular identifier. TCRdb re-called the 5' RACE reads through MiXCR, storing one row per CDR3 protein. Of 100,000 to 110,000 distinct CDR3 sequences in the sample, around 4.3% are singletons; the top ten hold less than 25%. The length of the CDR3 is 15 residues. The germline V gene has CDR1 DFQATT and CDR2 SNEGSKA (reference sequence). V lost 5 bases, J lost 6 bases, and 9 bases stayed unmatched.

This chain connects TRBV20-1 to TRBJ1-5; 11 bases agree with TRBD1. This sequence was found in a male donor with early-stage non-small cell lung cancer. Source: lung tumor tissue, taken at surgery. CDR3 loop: CSAFGDRGDSQPQHF. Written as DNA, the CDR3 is TGCAGTGCTTTCGGGGACAGGGGGGATAGTCAGCCCCAGCATTTT.